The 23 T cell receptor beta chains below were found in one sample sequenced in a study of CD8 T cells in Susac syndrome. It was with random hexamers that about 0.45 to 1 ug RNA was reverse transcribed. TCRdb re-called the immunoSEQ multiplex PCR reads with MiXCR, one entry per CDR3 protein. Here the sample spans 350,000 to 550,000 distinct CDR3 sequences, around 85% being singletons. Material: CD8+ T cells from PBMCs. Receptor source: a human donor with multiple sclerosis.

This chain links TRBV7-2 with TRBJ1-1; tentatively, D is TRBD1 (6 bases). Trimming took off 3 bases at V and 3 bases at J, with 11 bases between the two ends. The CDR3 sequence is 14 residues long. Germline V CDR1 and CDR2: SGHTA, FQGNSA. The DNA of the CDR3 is TGTGCCAGCAGCTTTGGAGGGGGAGACACTGAAGCTTTCTTT. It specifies CASSFGGGDTEAFF.

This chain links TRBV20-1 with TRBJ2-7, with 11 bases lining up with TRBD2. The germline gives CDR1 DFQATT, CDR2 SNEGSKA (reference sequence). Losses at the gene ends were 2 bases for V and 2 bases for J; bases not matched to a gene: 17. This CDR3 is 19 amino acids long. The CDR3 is CSARPRSADSGRVPYEQYF. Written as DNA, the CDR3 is TGCAGTGCTAGACCACGATCAGCCGATAGCGGGAGGGTACCCTACGAGCAGTACTTC.

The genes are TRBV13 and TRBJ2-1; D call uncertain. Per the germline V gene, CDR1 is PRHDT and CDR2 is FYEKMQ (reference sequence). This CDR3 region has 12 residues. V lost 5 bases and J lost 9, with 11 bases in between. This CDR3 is CASSPPQREQFF. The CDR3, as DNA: TGTGCCAGCAGCCCCCCCCAGCGTGAGCAGTTCTTC.

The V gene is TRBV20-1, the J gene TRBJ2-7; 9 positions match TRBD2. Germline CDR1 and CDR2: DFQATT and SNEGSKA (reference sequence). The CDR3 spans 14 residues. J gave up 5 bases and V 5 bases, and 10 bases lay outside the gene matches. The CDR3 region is CSASLAGGPDEQYF. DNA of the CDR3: TGCAGTGCTTCATTGGCGGGAGGGCCCGACGAGCAGTACTTC.

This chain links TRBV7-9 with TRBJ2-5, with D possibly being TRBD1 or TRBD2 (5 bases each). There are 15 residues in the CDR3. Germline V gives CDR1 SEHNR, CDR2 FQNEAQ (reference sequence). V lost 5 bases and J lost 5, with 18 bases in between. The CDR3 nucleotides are TGTGCCAGCAGCATGACCGGGACCCCCAAGGAGACCCAGTACTTC. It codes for CASSMTGTPKETQYF.

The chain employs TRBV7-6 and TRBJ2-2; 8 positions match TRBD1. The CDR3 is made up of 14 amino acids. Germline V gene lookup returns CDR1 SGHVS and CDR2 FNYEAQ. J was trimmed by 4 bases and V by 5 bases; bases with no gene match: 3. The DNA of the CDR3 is TGTGCCAGCAGCGCGGACAGGGTCACCGGGGAGCTGTTTTTT. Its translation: CASSADRVTGELFF.

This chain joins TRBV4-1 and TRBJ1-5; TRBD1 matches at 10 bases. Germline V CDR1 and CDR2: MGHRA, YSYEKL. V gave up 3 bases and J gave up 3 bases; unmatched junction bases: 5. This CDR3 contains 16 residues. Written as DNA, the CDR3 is TGCGCCAGCAGCCACGGGGGACAGGGGCCCAATCAGCCCCAGCATTTT. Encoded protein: CASSHGGQGPNQPQHF.

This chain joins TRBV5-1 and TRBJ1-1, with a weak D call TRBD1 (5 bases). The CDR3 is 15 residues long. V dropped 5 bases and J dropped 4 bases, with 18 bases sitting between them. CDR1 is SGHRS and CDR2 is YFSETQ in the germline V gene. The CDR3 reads CASRTQGGKSTEAFF. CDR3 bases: TGCGCCAGCAGGACGCAGGGAGGTAAGAGCACTGAAGCTTTCTTT. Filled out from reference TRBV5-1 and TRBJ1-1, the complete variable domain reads KAGVTQTPRYLIKTRGQQVTLSCSPISGHRSVSWYQQTPGQGLQFLFEYFSETQRNKGNFPGRFSGRQFSNSRSEMNVSTLELGDSALYLCASRTQGGKSTEAFFGQGTRLTVV.

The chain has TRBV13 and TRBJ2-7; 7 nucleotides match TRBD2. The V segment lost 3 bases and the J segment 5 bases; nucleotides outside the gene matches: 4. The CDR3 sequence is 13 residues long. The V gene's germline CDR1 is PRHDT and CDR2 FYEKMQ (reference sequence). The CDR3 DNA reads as TGTGCCAGCAGCTTCGGGGGGATCCACGAGCAGTACTTC. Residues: CASSFGGIHEQYF.

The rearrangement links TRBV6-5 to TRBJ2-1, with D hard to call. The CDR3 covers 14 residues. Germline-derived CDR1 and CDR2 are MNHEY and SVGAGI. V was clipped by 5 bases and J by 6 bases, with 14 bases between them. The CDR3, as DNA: TGTGCCAGCAGTCCGGTACCGGACCTCAATGAGCAGTTCTTC. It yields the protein CASSPVPDLNEQFF.

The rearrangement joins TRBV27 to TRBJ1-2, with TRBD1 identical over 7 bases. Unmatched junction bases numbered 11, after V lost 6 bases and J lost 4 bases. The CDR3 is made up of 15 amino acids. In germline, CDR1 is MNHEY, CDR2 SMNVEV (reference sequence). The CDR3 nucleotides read TGTGCCAGCAGCCCCGCAGGGGGTATAACCTATGGCTACACCTTC. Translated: CASSPAGGITYGYTF.

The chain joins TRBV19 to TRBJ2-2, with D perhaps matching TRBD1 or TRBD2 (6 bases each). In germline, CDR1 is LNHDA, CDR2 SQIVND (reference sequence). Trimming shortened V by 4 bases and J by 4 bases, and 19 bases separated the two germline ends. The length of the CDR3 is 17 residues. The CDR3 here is CASSRRRGEMGTGELFF. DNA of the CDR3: TGTGCCAGTAGTAGACGGAGGGGGGAAATGGGCACCGGGGAGCTGTTTTTT.

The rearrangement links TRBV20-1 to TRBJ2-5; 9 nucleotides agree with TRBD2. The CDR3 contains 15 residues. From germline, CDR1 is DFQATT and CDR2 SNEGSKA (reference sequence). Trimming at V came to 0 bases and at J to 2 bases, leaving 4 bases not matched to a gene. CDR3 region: CSARDLLAGQETQYF. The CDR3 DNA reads TGCAGTGCTAGAGATCTTCTAGCGGGGCAAGAGACCCAGTACTTC.

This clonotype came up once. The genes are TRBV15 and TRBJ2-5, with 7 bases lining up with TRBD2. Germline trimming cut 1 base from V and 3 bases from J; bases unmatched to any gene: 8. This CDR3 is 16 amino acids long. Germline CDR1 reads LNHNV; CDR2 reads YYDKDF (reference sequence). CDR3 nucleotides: TGTGCCACCAGCAGAGTGGCGGGGGTTCGGGAAGAGACCCAGTACTTC. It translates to CATSRVAGVREETQYF.

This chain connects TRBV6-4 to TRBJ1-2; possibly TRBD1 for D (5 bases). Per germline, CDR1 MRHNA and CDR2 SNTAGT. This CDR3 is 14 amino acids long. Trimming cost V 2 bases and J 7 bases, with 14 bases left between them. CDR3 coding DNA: TGTGCCAGCAGTGACGGGACGTCAACCTCTGGCTACACCTTC. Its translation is CASSDGTSTSGYTF.

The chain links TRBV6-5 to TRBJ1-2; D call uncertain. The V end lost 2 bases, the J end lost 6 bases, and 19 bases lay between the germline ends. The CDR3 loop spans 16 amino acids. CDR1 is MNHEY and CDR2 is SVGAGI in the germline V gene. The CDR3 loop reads CASSYRGPGLANGYTF. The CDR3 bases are TGTGCCAGCAGTTACCGCGGACCGGGCCTCGCGAATGGCTACACCTTC.

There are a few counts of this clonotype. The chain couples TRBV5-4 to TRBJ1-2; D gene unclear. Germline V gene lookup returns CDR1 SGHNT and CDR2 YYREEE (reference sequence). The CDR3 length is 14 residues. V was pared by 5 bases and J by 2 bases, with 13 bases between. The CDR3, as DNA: TGTGCCAGCAGTCAAGACGGGAGGAACTATGGCTACACCTTC. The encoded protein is CASSQDGRNYGYTF.

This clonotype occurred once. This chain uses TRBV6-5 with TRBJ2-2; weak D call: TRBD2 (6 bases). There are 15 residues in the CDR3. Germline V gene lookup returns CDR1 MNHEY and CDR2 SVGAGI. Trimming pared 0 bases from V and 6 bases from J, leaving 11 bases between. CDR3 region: CASSYSTSFAGELFF. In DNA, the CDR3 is TGTGCCAGCAGTTACTCGACTAGTTTTGCCGGGGAGCTGTTTTTT.

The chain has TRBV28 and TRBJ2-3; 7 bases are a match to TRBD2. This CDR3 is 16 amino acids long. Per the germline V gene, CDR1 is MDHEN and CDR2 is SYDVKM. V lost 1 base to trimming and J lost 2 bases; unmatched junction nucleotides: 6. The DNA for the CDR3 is TGTGCCAGCAGTTTATTGGGCGGGGGATCCACAGATACGCAGTATTTT. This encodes CASSLLGGGSTDTQYF.

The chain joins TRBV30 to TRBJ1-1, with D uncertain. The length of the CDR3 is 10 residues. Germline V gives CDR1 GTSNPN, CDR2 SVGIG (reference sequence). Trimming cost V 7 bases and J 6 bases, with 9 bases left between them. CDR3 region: CASSVAEAFF. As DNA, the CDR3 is TGTGCCTCCTCAGTGGCTGAAGCTTTCTTT.

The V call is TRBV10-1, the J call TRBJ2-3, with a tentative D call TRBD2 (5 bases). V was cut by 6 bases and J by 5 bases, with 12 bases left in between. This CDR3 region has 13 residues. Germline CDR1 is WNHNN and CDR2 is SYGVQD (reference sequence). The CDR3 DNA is TGCGCCAGCAGCGACCAGCGGCGAGATACGCAGTATTTT. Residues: CASSDQRRDTQYF.

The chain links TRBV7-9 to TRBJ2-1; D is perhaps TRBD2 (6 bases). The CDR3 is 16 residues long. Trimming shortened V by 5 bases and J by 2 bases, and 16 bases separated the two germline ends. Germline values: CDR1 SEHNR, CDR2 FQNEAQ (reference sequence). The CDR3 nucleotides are TGTGCCAGCAGCAGTACGGGACTGGCCCCCTACAATGAGCAGTTCTTC. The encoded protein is CASSSTGLAPYNEQFF. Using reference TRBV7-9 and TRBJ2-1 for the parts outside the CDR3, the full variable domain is DTGVSQNPRHKITKRGQNVTFRCDPISEHNRLYWYRQTLGQGPEFLTYFQNEAQLEKSRLLSDRFSAERPKGSFSTLEIQRTEQGDSAMYLCASSSTGLAPYNEQFFGPGTRLTVL.

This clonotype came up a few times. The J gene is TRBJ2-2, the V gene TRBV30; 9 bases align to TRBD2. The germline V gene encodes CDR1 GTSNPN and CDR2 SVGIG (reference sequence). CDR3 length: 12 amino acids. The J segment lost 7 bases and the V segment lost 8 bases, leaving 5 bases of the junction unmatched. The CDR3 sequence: CAGREGIGELFF. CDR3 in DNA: TGTGCCGGGCGGGAGGGGATCGGGGAGCTGTTTTTT. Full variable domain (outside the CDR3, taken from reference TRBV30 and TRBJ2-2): SQTIHQWPATLVQPVGSPLSLECTVEGTSNPNLYWYRQAAGRGLQLLFYSVGIGQISSEVPQNLSASRPQDRQFILSSKKLLLSDSGFYLCAGREGIGELFFGEGSRLTVL.